The rows below give T cell receptor beta chains drawn from one sample of a study of control samples from healthy donors and cancer patients. Using immunoSEQ multiplex PCR, the repertoire was profiled, and TCRdb retains in-frame clones only, with some absent. The sample consists of around 140,000 clones, approximately 92% of them appearing once. Sequencing input: blood. All receptors come from a man aged 30-40 years in good health. The CDR3 runs from the conserved cysteine through the conserved F or W. The D gene is left open where the match is weak. Clone size appears in some rows only: once, few, many, or a class for an expanded clone.

abundance: -
v_gene: TRBV7-9
d_gene: -
j_gene: TRBJ2-4
CDR3aa: CASSPTGTADIQYF
CDR3nt: TGTGCCAGCAGTCCTACCGGGACTGCAGACATTCAGTACTTC

abundance: -
v_gene: TRBV3-1/TRBV3-2
d_gene: -
j_gene: TRBJ2-7
CDR3aa: CASSMSGARSYEQYF
CDR3nt: TGTGCCAGCAGCATGAGTGGGGCGCGCTCCTACGAGCAGTACTTC

abundance: -
v_gene: TRBV19
d_gene: -
j_gene: TRBJ1-1
CDR3aa: CATLRPPSNTEAFF
CDR3nt: TGTGCCACCCTTCGGCCTCCCTCGAACACTGAAGCTTTCTTT

abundance: -
v_gene: TRBV30
d_gene: -
j_gene: TRBJ1-3
CDR3aa: CAWSEGWGPGNTIYF
CDR3nt: TGTGCCTGGAGTGAGGGTTGGGGGCCTGGAAACACCATATATTTT

abundance: -
v_gene: TRBV7-3
d_gene: -
j_gene: TRBJ2-2
CDR3aa: CASSLLGAGELFF
CDR3nt: TGTGCCAGCAGCTTATTAGGGGCCGGGGAGCTGTTTTTT

abundance: few
v_gene: TRBV12-3/TRBV12-4
d_gene: -
j_gene: TRBJ1-5
CDR3aa: CASSLKGLQPQHF
CDR3nt: TGTGCCAGCAGTTTAAAAGGGCTCCAGCCCCAGCATTTT

abundance: -
v_gene: TRBV28
d_gene: TRBD1
j_gene: TRBJ2-7
CDR3aa: CASSLGQGAINEQYF
CDR3nt: TGTGCCAGCAGTCTGGGACAGGGGGCAATCAACGAGCAGTACTTC

abundance: -
v_gene: TRBV11-2
d_gene: -
j_gene: TRBJ2-5
CDR3aa: CASSFDSAGQETQYF
CDR3nt: TGTGCCAGCAGCTTCGATTCGGCGGGACAAGAGACCCAGTACTTC

abundance: -
v_gene: TRBV12-3/TRBV12-4
d_gene: -
j_gene: TRBJ1-2
CDR3aa: CASSSVNYGYTF
CDR3nt: TGTGCCAGCAGTTCAGTTAACTATGGCTACACCTTC

abundance: -
v_gene: TRBV5-6
d_gene: TRBD2
j_gene: TRBJ2-5
CDR3aa: CASSYLAGGQETQYF
CDR3nt: TGTGCCAGCAGCTACCTAGCGGGGGGGCAAGAGACCCAGTACTTC

abundance: -
v_gene: TRBV5-1
d_gene: TRBD1
j_gene: TRBJ1-1
CDR3aa: CASSLVGTGGASDTEAFF
CDR3nt: TGCGCCAGCAGCTTGGTTGGGACAGGGGGCGCGAGTGACACTGAAGCTTTCTTT

abundance: -
v_gene: TRBV5-4
d_gene: TRBD1
j_gene: TRBJ2-3
CDR3aa: CASSFARTGTDTQYF
CDR3nt: TGTGCCAGCAGCTTTGCGAGGACAGGGACAGATACGCAGTATTTT

abundance: once
v_gene: TRBV7-2
d_gene: -
j_gene: TRBJ1-2
CDR3aa: CASSLGMARAHCTF
CDR3nt: TGTGCCAGCAGCTTAGGAATGGCCCGAGCTCATTGCACCTTC

abundance: few
v_gene: TRBV7-8
d_gene: -
j_gene: TRBJ1-5
CDR3aa: CASSPAAGADQPQHF
CDR3nt: TGTGCCAGCAGCCCAGCGGCGGGGGCGGATCAGCCCCAGCATTTT

abundance: -
v_gene: TRBV29-1
d_gene: TRBD1
j_gene: TRBJ1-4
CDR3aa: CSAGRTGSSEKLFF
CDR3nt: TGCAGCGCCGGGAGGACAGGGTCGAGTGAAAAACTGTTTTTT

abundance: -
v_gene: TRBV28
d_gene: -
j_gene: TRBJ1-2
CDR3aa: CASSFFSGPNYGYTF
CDR3nt: TGTGCCAGCAGTTTTTTCAGTGGACCTAACTATGGCTACACCTTC

abundance: -
v_gene: TRBV7-6
d_gene: TRBD1
j_gene: TRBJ2-7
CDR3aa: CASSSEGWTGGSEQYF
CDR3nt: TGTGCCAGCAGCTCAGAGGGCTGGACAGGGGGCTCCGAGCAGTACTTC

abundance: medium-sized
v_gene: TRBV9
d_gene: -
j_gene: TRBJ2-1
CDR3aa: CASSVEGFNEQFF
CDR3nt: TGTGCCAGCAGCGTAGAGGGGTTCAATGAGCAGTTCTTC

abundance: medium-sized
v_gene: TRBV6-2/TRBV6-3
d_gene: -
j_gene: TRBJ1-3
CDR3aa: CASSSYGNTIYF
CDR3nt: TGTGCCAGCAGTAGTTATGGAAACACCATATATTTT

abundance: -
v_gene: TRBV24-1
d_gene: TRBD1
j_gene: TRBJ2-1
CDR3aa: CATQTGTGNNEQFF
CDR3nt: TGTGCCACCCAGACCGGGACAGGAAACAATGAGCAGTTCTTC

abundance: -
v_gene: TRBV27
d_gene: TRBD2
j_gene: TRBJ2-7
CDR3aa: CASSPGTSGAVQYF
CDR3nt: TGTGCCAGCAGTCCCGGGACTAGCGGGGCTGTGCAGTACTTC

abundance: -
v_gene: TRBV20-1
d_gene: -
j_gene: TRBJ1-2
CDR3aa: CSARDNGYTF
CDR3nt: TGCAGTGCTAGGGACAATGGCTACACCTTC

abundance: -
v_gene: TRBV6-5
d_gene: -
j_gene: TRBJ1-3
CDR3aa: CASTRTGRSGNTIYF
CDR3nt: TGTGCCAGCACCAGAACAGGGAGGTCTGGAAACACCATATATTTT

abundance: -
v_gene: TRBV7-6
d_gene: -
j_gene: TRBJ1-2
CDR3aa: CAWGARGRYGYTF
CDR3nt: TGTGCCTGGGGGGCACGGGGGAGATATGGCTACACCTTC

abundance: -
v_gene: TRBV5-1
d_gene: TRBD1
j_gene: TRBJ1-1
CDR3aa: CASSGNRGASAFF
CDR3nt: TGCGCCAGCAGCGGAAACAGGGGCGCATCAGCTTTCTTT

abundance: -
v_gene: TRBV5-4
d_gene: TRBD1
j_gene: TRBJ1-3
CDR3aa: CASSSGGSGNTIYF
CDR3nt: TGTGCCAGCAGTTCAGGGGGATCTGGAAACACCATATATTTT

abundance: -
v_gene: TRBV10-1
d_gene: -
j_gene: TRBJ1-1
CDR3aa: CASSESRDMNTEAFF
CDR3nt: TGCGCCAGCAGTGAGTCCAGGGATATGAACACTGAAGCTTTCTTT

abundance: -
v_gene: TRBV6-5
d_gene: -
j_gene: TRBJ2-7
CDR3aa: CAIRDGNSYEQYF
CDR3nt: TGTGCCATCCGGGACGGAAACTCCTACGAGCAGTACTTC

abundance: -
v_gene: TRBV7-3
d_gene: TRBD2
j_gene: TRBJ2-3
CDR3aa: CASSFGLAAADTQYF
CDR3nt: TGTGCCAGCAGCTTCGGACTAGCGGCCGCAGATACGCAGTATTTT

abundance: -
v_gene: TRBV27
d_gene: -
j_gene: TRBJ1-5
CDR3aa: CASSFGGINQPQHF
CDR3nt: TGTGCCAGCAGTTTCGGGGGGATCAATCAGCCCCAGCATTTT

abundance: -
v_gene: TRBV5-4
d_gene: TRBD1
j_gene: TRBJ1-1
CDR3aa: CASSSKTGVNPEAFF
CDR3nt: TGTGCCAGCAGCTCCAAAACAGGGGTGAACCCTGAAGCTTTCTTT

abundance: -
v_gene: TRBV7-2
d_gene: TRBD1
j_gene: TRBJ1-1
CDR3aa: CASSKDRGAMNTEAFF
CDR3nt: TGTGCCAGCAGCAAGGACAGGGGCGCAATGAACACTGAAGCTTTCTTT

abundance: -
v_gene: TRBV12-3/TRBV12-4
d_gene: -
j_gene: TRBJ2-7
CDR3aa: CASMGTLREQYF
CDR3nt: TGTGCCAGCATGGGTACGTTGCGCGAGCAGTACTTC

abundance: -
v_gene: TRBV3-1/TRBV3-2
d_gene: TRBD2
j_gene: TRBJ2-6
CDR3aa: CASSHPRSGSGGSGANVLTF
CDR3nt: TGTGCCAGCAGCCACCCTAGGTCCGGTAGCGGGGGATCTGGGGCCAACGTCCTGACTTTC

abundance: once
v_gene: TRBV25-1
d_gene: -
j_gene: TRBJ2-1
CDR3aa: CASSAVGRDNEQFF
CDR3nt: TGTGCCAGCAGTGCGGTAGGCCGGGACAATGAGCAGTTCTTC

abundance: -
v_gene: TRBV2
d_gene: TRBD2
j_gene: TRBJ2-1
CDR3aa: CASSEEERGGLRNNEQFF
CDR3nt: TGTGCCAGCAGTGAAGAGGAGCGGGGGGGCCTAAGAAACAATGAGCAGTTCTTC

abundance: -
v_gene: TRBV11-3
d_gene: -
j_gene: TRBJ1-1
CDR3aa: CASSLAGYTEAFF
CDR3nt: TGTGCCAGCAGCTTAGCAGGGTACACTGAAGCTTTCTTT

abundance: -
v_gene: TRBV3-1/TRBV3-2
d_gene: -
j_gene: TRBJ1-2
CDR3aa: CASSQGEALGGRDDRCYTF
CDR3nt: TGTGCCAGCAGCCAAGGAGAAGCCTTGGGGGGGCGAGATGACCGTTGCTACACCTTC

abundance: -
v_gene: TRBV7-3
d_gene: TRBD1
j_gene: TRBJ1-6
CDR3aa: CASSLGTGVDSPLHF
CDR3nt: TGTGCCAGCAGCTTAGGGACAGGGGTTGATTCACCCCTCCACTTT

abundance: -
v_gene: TRBV7-9
d_gene: -
j_gene: TRBJ1-2
CDR3aa: CASSPLPGYTF
CDR3nt: TGTGCCAGCAGCCCCCTACCGGGCTACACCTTC

abundance: once
v_gene: TRBV6-6
d_gene: TRBD2
j_gene: TRBJ2-3
CDR3aa: CASSPLAGGKDTQYF
CDR3nt: TGTGCCAGCAGTCCGCTAGCGGGGGGCAAAGATACGCAGTATTTT

abundance: -
v_gene: TRBV27
d_gene: -
j_gene: TRBJ1-1
CDR3aa: CASSLSMSQRDTEAFF
CDR3nt: TGTGCCAGCAGTTTATCGATGTCACAGAGGGACACTGAAGCTTTCTTT

abundance: -
v_gene: TRBV24-1
d_gene: TRBD1
j_gene: TRBJ1-5
CDR3aa: CATSDPDRGSNQPQHF
CDR3nt: TGTGCCACCAGTGATCCGGACAGGGGCTCCAATCAGCCCCAGCATTTT

abundance: -
v_gene: TRBV3-1/TRBV3-2
d_gene: -
j_gene: TRBJ1-5
CDR3aa: CASSRAGSNQPQHF
CDR3nt: TGTGCCAGCAGCCGGGCGGGTAGCAATCAGCCCCAGCATTTT

abundance: -
v_gene: TRBV6-2/TRBV6-3
d_gene: -
j_gene: TRBJ1-5
CDR3aa: CASSYRGAGGNQPQHF
CDR3nt: TGTGCCAGCAGTTACCGCGGGGCAGGGGGCAATCAGCCCCAGCATTTT

abundance: -
v_gene: TRBV28
d_gene: -
j_gene: TRBJ1-6
CDR3aa: CASSSFISYNSPLHF
CDR3nt: TGTGCCAGCAGCTCTTTTATCTCCTATAATTCACCCCTCCACTTT

abundance: -
v_gene: TRBV6-1
d_gene: -
j_gene: TRBJ1-5
CDR3aa: CASSEMGAYNQPQHF
CDR3nt: TGTGCCAGCAGTGAAATGGGGGCCTACAATCAGCCCCAGCATTTT

abundance: -
v_gene: TRBV5-6
d_gene: -
j_gene: TRBJ1-3
CDR3aa: CASSLAPVRGSGNTIYF
CDR3nt: TGTGCCAGCAGCTTGGCCCCTGTAAGGGGATCTGGAAACACCATATATTTT

abundance: once
v_gene: TRBV20-1
d_gene: -
j_gene: TRBJ2-1
CDR3aa: CSASMSRDEQFF
CDR3nt: TGCAGTGCTAGTATGAGTCGCGATGAGCAGTTCTTC

abundance: -
v_gene: TRBV29-1
d_gene: TRBD1
j_gene: TRBJ2-2
CDR3aa: CSVVSGGYTGELFF
CDR3nt: TGCAGCGTTGTCTCAGGGGGCTACACCGGGGAGCTGTTTTTT

abundance: -
v_gene: TRBV6-5
d_gene: -
j_gene: TRBJ2-7
CDR3aa: CASSYPTGEQYF
CDR3nt: TGTGCCAGCAGTTACCCCACGGGCGAGCAGTACTTC

abundance: -
v_gene: TRBV10-3
d_gene: -
j_gene: TRBJ2-2
CDR3aa: CAISYTGELFF
CDR3nt: TGTGCCATCAGCTACACCGGGGAGCTGTTTTTT

abundance: -
v_gene: TRBV5-5
d_gene: TRBD1
j_gene: TRBJ1-6
CDR3aa: CASTALQGRSPLHF
CDR3nt: TGTGCCAGCACCGCCCTACAGGGGAGGTCACCCCTCCACTTT

abundance: -
v_gene: TRBV5-1
d_gene: -
j_gene: TRBJ1-1
CDR3aa: CASSLDGQMNTEAFF
CDR3nt: TGCGCCAGCAGCTTGGATGGTCAGATGAACACTGAAGCTTTCTTT

abundance: -
v_gene: TRBV4-1
d_gene: TRBD1
j_gene: TRBJ2-7
CDR3aa: CASSRPQTGASYEQYF
CDR3nt: TGCGCCAGCAGCCGACCCCAGACAGGGGCATCCTACGAGCAGTACTTC

abundance: -
v_gene: TRBV11-2
d_gene: -
j_gene: TRBJ1-2
CDR3aa: CASSLETGDGYTF
CDR3nt: TGTGCCAGCAGCTTAGAGACAGGAGATGGCTACACCTTC

abundance: once
v_gene: TRBV7-2
d_gene: TRBD2
j_gene: TRBJ2-4
CDR3aa: CASSPSGASNIQYF
CDR3nt: TGTGCCAGCAGCCCTAGCGGGGCGTCAAACATTCAGTACTTC

abundance: -
v_gene: TRBV6-6
d_gene: -
j_gene: TRBJ1-2
CDR3aa: CASSSGPLTNYGYTF
CDR3nt: TGTGCCAGCAGTTCCGGGCCTCTAACTAACTATGGCTACACCTTC

abundance: -
v_gene: TRBV5-1
d_gene: -
j_gene: TRBJ2-2
CDR3aa: CASSLTRREELFF
CDR3nt: TGCGCCAGCAGCCTGACTAGACGCGAGGAGCTGTTTTTT

abundance: -
v_gene: TRBV12-3/TRBV12-4
d_gene: -
j_gene: TRBJ1-2
CDR3aa: CASSLSGGKGYTF
CDR3nt: TGTGCCAGCAGTTTATCGGGGGGTAAAGGCTACACCTTC